Listed here are 26 T cell receptor beta chains from one sample, sequenced in a study of tissue T cells after allogeneic stem cell transplantation. The method was immunoSEQ multiplex PCR; TCRdb's version includes in-frame clones alone and lacks a portion of them. The sample lists about 15,000 clones, approximately 70% occurring once. Input material: spleen. These receptors were collected from a female BALB/c mouse in good health. The mice in this strain carry MHC haplotype H2-d.

Regarding this clone: Genes and germline are mouse. The read falls 1 residue short of the CDR3 end, and the missing part is taken from the germline J gene. This chain links TRBV13-2 with TRBJ1-2; weak D call: TRBD1 (6 bases). Trimming cost V 0 bases and J 2 bases, with 11 bases left between them. This CDR3 region has 15 residues. From germline, CDR1 is NNHNN and CDR2 SYGAGS (reference sequence). Partial CDR3 DNA: TGTGCCAGCGGTGATGCGGGGGCGGGGAACTCCGACTACACC. Protein product: CASGDAGAGNSDYT. The CDR3 reads in full as CASGDAGAGNSDYTF.

This clone was recorded only once. All gene names here are mouse names. Read sequence stops 1 residue before the CDR3 end, and the germline J gene provides the missing end. The genes are TRBV13-2 and TRBJ2-5; 11 bases align to TRBD2. V trimming: 2 bases; J trimming: 8 bases; junction bases outside the gene matches: 4. This CDR3 contains 14 residues. From germline, CDR1 is NNHNN and CDR2 SYGAGS (reference sequence). The sequenced part of the CDR3 DNA is TGTGCCAGCGGTGAAGGACTGGGGGGAGGCACCCAGTAC. It encodes CASGEGLGGGTQY. The CDR3 in its entirety is CASGEGLGGGTQYF.

A remark on this clone: Genes and germline are mouse. CDR3: CASSKTDSGNTLYF. Incomplete CDR3 DNA: TGTGCCAGCAGCAAGACAGATTCTGGAAATACGCTCTAT. J is TRBJ1-3 and V is TRBV4, with D perhaps matching TRBD1 (5 bases). With the read ending 1 residue before the CDR3 end, the germline J gene is used to fill in that end. The CDR3 covers 14 residues. The germline V gene encodes CDR1 LGHDT and CDR2 YNNKQL (reference sequence). V lost 5 bases and J 0 bases, leaving 8 bases between the germline ends. The full variable domain, completed using reference TRBV4 and TRBJ1-3, is ETAVFQTPNYHVTQVGNEVSFNCKQTLGHDTMYWYKQDSKKLLKIMFSYNNKQLIVNETVPRRFSPQSSDKAHLNLRIKSVEPEDSAVYLCASSKTDSGNTLYFGEGSRLIVV.

Of note for this clone: Gene names refer to mouse genes. The read falls 1 residue short of the CDR3 end, and the missing part is taken from the germline J gene. V and J are TRBV31 and TRBJ2-5; 10 bases align to TRBD2. With 3 bases clipped from V and 3 bases from J, the junction kept 0 bases outside the gene matches. There are 13 residues in the CDR3. Germline V lookup: CDR1 GKSSPN, CDR2 SITVG. The CDR3 loop reads CAWRTGGQDTQYF. Partial CDR3 DNA: TGTGCCTGGAGGACTGGGGGGCAAGACACCCAGTAC.

On this clone itself: Gene names denote mouse genes. The CDR3 end lies 1 residue beyond the end of the read and is filled in from the germline J gene. This sequence joins TRBV2 and TRBJ1-1; a weak D match, TRBD1 (5 bases). Between the trimmed V and J ends, which lost 2 bases and 0 bases, there was a span of 7 bases. The germline CDR1 and CDR2 sequences are LGHNA and YSYQKL. The CDR3 loop spans 14 amino acids. The DNA read from the CDR3 is TGTGCCAGCAGCCAACCGGGACAGAACACAGAAGTCTTC. Amino acids: CASSQPGQNTEVF. The entire CDR3 is CASSQPGQNTEVFF.

As concerns this clone: Gene names and germline refer to mouse. The read gets to within 1 residue of the CDR3 end, and the germline J gene fills in the rest. This chain joins TRBV2 and TRBJ2-2; the D is unclear. The V end was cut by 0 bases, the J end by 4 bases, with 12 bases between. CDR1 is LGHNA, CDR2 YSYQKL, per germline. The CDR3 runs to 16 residues. The CDR3 bases that were read are TGTGCCAGCAGCCAAGATTGGGCGTCTGGCACCGGGCAGCTCTAC. This codes for CASSQDWASGTGQLY. In full, the CDR3 is CASSQDWASGTGQLYF.

On this clone: All gene names here are mouse names. The CDR3 is cut off 1 residue early in the read; its end comes from the germline J gene. This chain joins TRBV31 and TRBJ2-5, with 11 bases matching TRBD2. The V and J ends lost 1 base and 5 bases, in that order; junction bases with no gene match: 5. Germline CDR1 GKSSPN, CDR2 SITVG. The CDR3 has 15 amino acids. The CDR3 bases that were read are TGTGCCTGGAGTCCAGGACTGGGGGGTCCAGACACCCAGTAC. This codes for CAWSPGLGGPDTQY. The entire CDR3 sequence reads CAWSPGLGGPDTQYF.

To note about this clone: Each gene name is a mouse one. Here the CDR3 reads CASRPGQGASAETLYF. The covered CDR3 bases are TGTGCTAGCAGACCGGGACAGGGGGCTAGTGCAGAAACGCTGTAT. The chain joins TRBV29 to TRBJ2-3, with 12 bases aligning to TRBD1. The read gets to within 1 residue of the CDR3 end, and the germline J gene fills in the rest. Looked up from germline, CDR1 is MSHET and CDR2 is SYDVDS. V dropped 6 bases and J dropped 0; count of bases not matched to a gene: 4. The CDR3 sequence is 16 residues long.

A single count supports this clone. Mouse gene names apply. The read is 1 residue too short to cover the CDR3 end, so that end is filled in from the germline J gene. The chain recombines TRBV20 with TRBJ2-2, with D perhaps matching TRBD1 (6 bases). V shed 1 base and J shed 3 bases, with 12 bases lying between them. The CDR3 runs to 15 residues. Germline loops: CDR1 GFQATS, CDR2 STVNSAI. The CDR3 bases that were read are TGTGGTGCTAGGGCCCGGGACAAATACACCGGGCAGCTCTAC. This sequence encodes CGARARDKYTGQLY. In full, the CDR3 is CGARARDKYTGQLYF.

This clone was detected only once. Germline and genes here are mouse. The observed sequence ends 1 residue before the CDR3 terminus, with the missing tail filled in from the germline J gene. The V gene is TRBV5, the J gene TRBJ2-5; no firm D call. V lost 1 base to trimming and J lost 0 bases, with 5 bases between them. Looked up from germline, CDR1 is LGHNA and CDR2 is YNLKQL (reference sequence). CDR3 length equals 14 residues. This chain's CDR3 is CASSQAINQDTQYF. The CDR3 bases that were read are TGTGCCAGCAGCCAAGCCATTAACCAAGACACCCAGTAC.

Turning to this clone: Gene names denote mouse genes. The DNA ends 1 residue before the CDR3 does, and the rest of the CDR3 is filled in from the germline J gene. The chain uses TRBV3 and TRBJ2-7; 9 positions agree with TRBD2. CDR1 is SNHLY, CDR2 FYNGKV, per germline (reference sequence). The CDR3 contains 15 residues. V was clipped by 6 bases and J by 0 bases; unmatched bases: 6. Incomplete CDR3 DNA: TGTGCCAGCAGTCACTGGGGGGTGAGCTCCTATGAACAGTAC. Amino acids: CASSHWGVSSYEQY. Given in full, the CDR3 is CASSHWGVSSYEQYF.

Of note for this clone: Gene names refer to mouse genes. The read terminates 1 residue before the CDR3 end, so the remaining end is supplied by the germline J gene. This sequence joins TRBV5 and TRBJ2-1; D is perhaps TRBD2 (5 bases). The CDR3 has 13 amino acids. Germline CDR1 and CDR2: LGHNA and YNLKQL (reference sequence). Trimming removed 1 base at V and 6 bases at J, with 7 bases between. CDR3 protein: CASSQGLGAEQFF. The DNA read from the CDR3 is TGTGCCAGCAGCCAAGGGCTGGGTGCTGAGCAGTTC.

For this clone: These gene names are mouse names. The DNA ends 1 residue before the CDR3 does, and the rest of the CDR3 is filled in from the germline J gene. The sample carries other DNA sequences with the same CDR3. The chain joins TRBV1 to TRBJ2-4; TRBD2 agrees at 9 bases. There are 15 residues in the CDR3. J lost 1 base, V lost 1 base, and 0 bases had no gene match. The germline V gene has CDR1 NSQYPW and CDR2 LRSPGD (reference sequence). The CDR3 loop reads CTCSAGLGGQNTLYF. The sequenced part of the CDR3 DNA is TGCACCTGCAGTGCAGGACTGGGGGGTCAAAACACCTTGTAC.

Notes on this clone: Gene and germline names: mouse. The read gets to within 1 residue of the CDR3 end, and the germline J gene fills in the rest. The gene calls are TRBV4 and TRBJ2-3; 8 bases agree with TRBD1. CDR1 and CDR2 from the germline V gene are LGHDT and YNNKQL (reference sequence). This CDR3 contains 15 residues. V lost 4 bases to trimming and J lost 3 bases; unmatched junction nucleotides: 6. The covered CDR3 bases are TGTGCCAGCAGCTTCAGGGGGCGCGGGGCAGAAACGCTGTAT. Translation gives CASSFRGRGAETLY. The entire CDR3 sequence reads CASSFRGRGAETLYF. Together with reference TRBV4 and TRBJ2-3, the CDR3 gives the full variable domain: ETAVFQTPNYHVTQVGNEVSFNCKQTLGHDTMYWYKQDSKKLLKIMFSYNNKQLIVNETVPRRFSPQSSDKAHLNLRIKSVEPEDSAVYLCASSFRGRGAETLYFGSGTRLTVL.

Worth noting for this clone: The gene names here belong to mouse. Sequencing ends 1 residue short of the CDR3 end; the germline J gene provides the rest. This chain connects TRBV29 to TRBJ2-7; no clear D. Trimming removed 5 bases at V and 1 base at J, with 12 bases between. Germline V gives CDR1 MSHET, CDR2 SYDVDS. This CDR3 is built from 14 residues. CDR3 bases read: TGTGCTAGCAGTCCCTACACACCTTCCTATGAACAGTAC. It encodes CASSPYTPSYEQY. The full-length CDR3 reads as CASSPYTPSYEQYF.

Remarks on this clone: These gene names are mouse names. The sequenced fragment ends 1 residue before the CDR3 boundary, so the rest is inferred from the germline J gene. The chain combines TRBV13-2 with TRBJ2-2, with 10 bases identical to TRBD2. The CDR3 has 16 amino acids. V trimming: 0 bases; J trimming: 3 bases; junction bases outside the gene matches: 2. Germline values: CDR1 NNHNN, CDR2 SYGAGS (reference sequence). CDR3 DNA, as far as it was read: TGTGCCAGCGGTGATGCTGGGGGGGCGCACACCGGGCAGCTCTAC. The encoded protein is CASGDAGGAHTGQLY. The full CDR3 protein is CASGDAGGAHTGQLYF.

On this clone itself: Gene names refer to mouse genes. The read terminates 1 residue before the CDR3 end, so the remaining end is supplied by the germline J gene. The rearrangement links TRBV13-2 to TRBJ1-3, with 8 bases that match TRBD1. J gave up 2 bases and V 5 bases, and 3 bases lay outside the gene matches. CDR3 length equals 14 residues. Germline V lookup: CDR1 NNHNN, CDR2 SYGAGS (reference sequence). The CDR3 spells CASGVTGAGNTLYF. CDR3 DNA (partial): TGTGCCAGCGGGGTGACAGGGGCTGGAAATACGCTCTAT.

On this clone: The gene names given are mouse names. The read ends 1 residue shy of where the CDR3 ends; the end is completed using the germline J gene. The chain employs TRBV13-1 and TRBJ1-5; tentatively, D is TRBD1 (5 bases). The germline gives CDR1 NSHNY, CDR2 SYGAGN. This CDR3 region has 15 residues. The V end lost 0 bases, the J end lost 0 bases, and 7 bases lay between the germline ends. The part of the CDR3 DNA that was read is TGTGCCAGCAGTGATGGGGGGGATAACAACCAGGCTCCGCTT. This encodes CASSDGGDNNQAPL. Given in full, the CDR3 is CASSDGGDNNQAPLF.

Comments on this clone: All gene names here are mouse names. The CDR3 extends 1 residue past the end of the read, so its final part is completed from the germline J gene. This chain connects TRBV13-1 to TRBJ2-5, with TRBD1 as a possible D gene (5 bases). V lost 0 bases and J lost 0, with 5 bases in between. The CDR3 covers 14 residues. In germline, CDR1 is NSHNY, CDR2 SYGAGN. CDR3 DNA (partial): TGTGCCAGCAGTGATGCAGGGAACCAAGACACCCAGTAC. The encoded protein is CASSDAGNQDTQY. The CDR3, in full, reads CASSDAGNQDTQYF.

As to this clone: The gene names given are mouse names. The CDR3 end is not reached by the read, which stops 1 residue before it; the germline J gene fills it in. J is TRBJ1-1 and V is TRBV15; no reliable D call. Trimming shortened V by 9 bases and J by 1 base, and 3 bases separated the two germline ends. The germline gives CDR1 SGHND, CDR2 FRSKSL. The CDR3 has 10 residues. CDR3 region: CARENTEVFF. CDR3 DNA, as far as it was read: TGTGCCAGGGAAAACACAGAAGTCTTC.

About this clone: Gene labels here are mouse ones. The read ends 1 residue early relative to the CDR3; the germline J gene fills the gap. This chain connects TRBV16 to TRBJ2-7, with D unclear. The CDR3 is 14 residues long. V dropped 3 bases and J dropped 0 bases, with 9 bases sitting between them. The germline V gene has CDR1 SGHSA and CDR2 FRNQAP. The DNA read from the CDR3 is TGTGCAAGCAGCTTCCTGGAGAGCTCCTATGAACAGTAC. Encoded protein: CASSFLESSYEQY. The whole CDR3 protein reads CASSFLESSYEQYF.

With regard to this clone: Each gene name is a mouse one. Coverage ceases 1 residue before the CDR3 finishes, and the germline J gene fills in the end. V gene TRBV2 combines with J gene TRBJ1-5; D unclear. The CDR3 length is 13 residues. The V end was cut by 0 bases, the J end by 1 base, with 1 base between. In germline, CDR1 is LGHNA, CDR2 YSYQKL. The CDR3 bases that were read are TGTGCCAGCAGCCAAGAGAACAACCAGGCTCCGCTT. This codes for CASSQENNQAPL. The whole CDR3 protein is CASSQENNQAPLF.

Worth noting for this clone: One junction end disagrees with the germline gene, perhaps due to a read error. Genes and germline come from the mouse. The read ends 1 residue shy of where the CDR3 ends; the end is completed using the germline J gene. The chain has TRBV14 and TRBJ2-5; D is unresolved. Germline V gene sequence: CDR1 SGHDT, CDR2 FRDEAV. This CDR3 contains 14 residues. The CDR3 loop is CASSFWADQNTQYF. The sequenced CDR3 bases are TGTGCCAGCAGTTTCTGGGCAGACCAAAACACCCAGTAC.

This clone came up a few times. The germline and genes are mouse ones. Read data end 1 residue before the CDR3 end; the end is taken from the germline J gene. J is TRBJ2-7 and V is TRBV20; a possible D gene is TRBD2 (7 bases). V lost 0 bases, J lost 0 bases, and 12 bases lay in between. The germline V gene encodes CDR1 GFQATS and CDR2 STVNSAI. The CDR3 loop spans 15 amino acids. The part of the CDR3 DNA that was read is TGTGGTGCTAGGGATGGTTGGGGGGCCTCCTATGAACAGTAC. Its protein product is CGARDGWGASYEQY. The CDR3 in full is CGARDGWGASYEQYF.

Of note for this clone: Gene names denote mouse genes. The read ends 1 residue shy of where the CDR3 ends; the end is completed using the germline J gene. The chain joins TRBV31 to TRBJ2-5, with TRBD2 matching over 9 bases. V lost 5 bases, J lost 3 bases, and 0 bases stayed unmatched. The CDR3 runs to 12 residues. The germline CDR1 and CDR2 sequences are GKSSPN and SITVG. CDR3 region: CAWGTGQDTQYF. The CDR3 bases that were read are TGTGCCTGGGGGACTGGGCAAGACACCCAGTAC.

For this clone: Genes here carry mouse names. From the germline J gene comes the end of the CDR3, since the read stops 1 residue before it. V gene TRBV31 combines with J gene TRBJ2-5; D unresolved. V lost 4 bases and J 2 bases, leaving 4 bases between the germline ends. Germline V gene data show CDR1 as GKSSPN and CDR2 as SITVG. The CDR3 spans 11 residues. CDR3 DNA, as far as it was read: TGTGCCTGGAATCTCCAAGACACCCAGTAC. This translates into CAWNLQDTQY. The full-length CDR3 reads as CAWNLQDTQYF.